This TCR beta chain was found in a study of PD-L1 blockade in urothelial cancer. The study's findings and limits: Improved survival was predicted by pretreatment blood TCR clonality below the median.

Here immunoSEQ multiplex PCR was the method, and the copy in TCRdb shows in-frame clones only, minus some. This table holds 60,000 to 75,000 clones, less than 90% found once. As regards this clone: What it binds is not known.

The ends lost 4 bases at V and 10 bases at J; junction bases unmatched: 13. This CDR3 has 16 residues. Germline V gene sequence: CDR1 SGHDT, CDR2 YYEEEE. Sample time point: pretreatment peripheral blood. The rearrangement links TRBV5-6 to TRBJ1-4, with 10 positions matching TRBD1. Sequencing used PBMCs, obtained around atezolizumab (anti-PD-L1) treatment. The source of this sequence is a woman in her 70s with urothelial cancer. The CDR3 bases are TGTGCCAGCAGCCGGCTGACAGGGGGCGTAAGTGGAAAACTGTTTTTT. This translates into CASSRLTGGVSGKLFF.